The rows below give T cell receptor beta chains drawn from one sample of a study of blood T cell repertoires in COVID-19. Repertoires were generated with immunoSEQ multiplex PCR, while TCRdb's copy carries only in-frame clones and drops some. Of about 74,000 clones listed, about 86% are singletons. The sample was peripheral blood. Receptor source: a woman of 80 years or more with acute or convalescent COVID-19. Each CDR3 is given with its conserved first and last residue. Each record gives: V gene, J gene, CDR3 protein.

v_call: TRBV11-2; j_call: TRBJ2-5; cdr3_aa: CASSLERQAGETQYF
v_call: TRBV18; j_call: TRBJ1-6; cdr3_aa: CASSQYRLSLNSPLHF
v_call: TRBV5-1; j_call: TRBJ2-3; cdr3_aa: CASEGTGTSGGSPYF
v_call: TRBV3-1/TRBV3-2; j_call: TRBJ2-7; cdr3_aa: CASSSGYRGNAAEQYF
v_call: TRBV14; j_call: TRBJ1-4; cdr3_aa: CASSQGQHYEKLFF
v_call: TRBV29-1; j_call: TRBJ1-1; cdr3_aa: CSAGQDWYTEAFF
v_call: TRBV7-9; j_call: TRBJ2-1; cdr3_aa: CASTLVGAREQFF
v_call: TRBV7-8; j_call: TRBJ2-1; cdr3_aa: CASSLSRGTSYNEQFF
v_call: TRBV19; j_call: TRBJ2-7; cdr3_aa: CASSSNSPYEQYF
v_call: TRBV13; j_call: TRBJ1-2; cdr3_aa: CASSLEGGSYGYTF